This T cell receptor (beta chain) was sequenced for a study of post-analysis software for immune sequencing data. About the study: The patients showed relapsing-remitting, secondary progressive and progressive-relapsing multiple sclerosis courses. Findings and limits, study-wide: Significantly lower normalized Chao1 diversity was seen in multiple sclerosis patients than in controls. Roughly five TRBV segments were significantly more frequent in patients than in controls. TRBV5-6, TRBV5-1 and TRBV20-1 were among these segments. When the samples were clustered directly with F measure, those that had been prepared in the same batch showed strong co-clustering.

This CDR3 is 14 amino acids long. Trimming cost V 4 bases and J 6 bases; bases outside gene matches: 1. CDR1 is ENHRY and CDR2 is SYGVKD in the germline V gene. On this clonotype: Its antigen is unknown.

The TCR beta cDNA libraries carried unique molecular identifiers. A single record per CDR3 protein comes from TCRdb applying MiXCR to the PCR reads. The sample consists of 150,000 to 200,000 distinct CDR3 sequences, under 40% of them appearing once. The gene calls are TRBV10-3 and TRBJ2-1, with 12 nucleotides matching TRBD2. The sequencing here drew on blood, taken after autologous hematopoietic stem cell transplantation. The TCR was taken from a girl aged 5-17 years with multiple sclerosis. CDR3 protein: CAISVGLAGNEQFF. DNA of the CDR3: TGTGCCATCAGTGTGGGACTAGCGGGCAATGAGCAGTTCTTC.